Listed here are 20 T cell receptor beta chains from one sample, sequenced in a study of technical replicates of blood from several donors. The data were produced by immunoSEQ multiplex PCR, yet TCRdb's version contains in-frame clones alone and is incomplete. Of roughly 72,000 clones listed, 94% are singletons. The sample taken for sequencing was T cells isolated from PBMCs. Receptors were obtained from a human donor in good health.

This clone was recorded only once. The chain has TRBV11-2 and TRBJ2-7; 8 bases fit TRBD2. V lost 6 bases to trimming and J lost 2 bases; unmatched junction nucleotides: 6. Germline CDR1 and CDR2: SGHAT and FQNNGV. This CDR3 comprises 14 residues. CDR3 residues: CASSQTSAAYEQYF. CDR3 DNA: TGTGCCAGCAGTCAGACTAGCGCGGCCTACGAGCAGTACTTC.

DNA of the CDR3: TGTGCCAGCAGCCAAGGGACAGTCACAGATACGCAGTATTTT. Translation gives CASSQGTVTDTQYF. The chain is built from TRBV4-2 and TRBJ2-3, with D perhaps matching TRBD1 (6 bases). Germline V gene data show CDR1 as LGHNA and CDR2 as YNFKEQ. The CDR3 sequence is 14 residues long. V was shortened by 1 base and J by 2 bases, with 7 bases between the two germline ends.

The V call is TRBV2, the J call TRBJ2-7; 7 nucleotides match TRBD2. This CDR3 has 15 residues. V dropped 4 bases and J dropped 2; count of bases not matched to a gene: 8. In germline, CDR1 is SNHLY, CDR2 FYNNEI. The CDR3 protein is CASSGLAVNPYEQYF. As DNA, the CDR3 is TGTGCCAGCAGTGGGCTAGCGGTGAACCCCTACGAGCAGTACTTC.

The chain links TRBV7-2 to TRBJ1-4; D might be TRBD1 (5 bases). V dropped 4 bases and J dropped 1 base, with 19 bases sitting between them. This CDR3 is 18 amino acids long. Looked up from germline, CDR1 is SGHTA and CDR2 is FQGNSA. The CDR3 DNA reads TGTGCCAGCAGCTCTAGTCGGCAGGGCTTTTTAACTAATGAAAAACTGTTTTTT. Translation: CASSSSRQGFLTNEKLFF.

This chain connects TRBV10-3 to TRBJ1-1; TRBD1 aligns across 7 bases. Germline V lookup: CDR1 ENHRY, CDR2 SYGVKD. The CDR3 runs 15 residues. V lost 6 bases, J lost 0 bases, and 7 bases stayed unmatched. CDR3 residues: CAIRGDRLMNTEAFF. DNA of the CDR3: TGTGCCATCAGGGGGGACAGACTCATGAACACTGAAGCTTTCTTT.

The chain employs TRBV5-4 and TRBJ1-4; 10 bases align to TRBD1. J lost 2 bases, V lost 4 bases, and 8 bases had no gene match. CDR1 and CDR2 from the germline V gene are SGHNT and YYREEE (reference sequence). The CDR3 has 17 residues. The CDR3, as DNA: TGTGCCAGCAGCCCGTGGACAGGGGGAATTACTAATGAAAAACTGTTTTTT. Translation gives CASSPWTGGITNEKLFF.

This chain links TRBV5-4 with TRBJ2-7, with 11 positions matching TRBD1. CDR1 and CDR2 from the germline V gene are SGHNT and YYREEE (reference sequence). The V and J ends lost 2 bases and 4 bases, in that order; junction bases with no gene match: 5. The CDR3 spans 15 residues. The CDR3 is CASSFRTGGSYEQYF. The CDR3 bases are TGTGCCAGCAGCTTTCGGACAGGGGGCTCGTACGAGCAGTACTTC.

The CDR3 reads CASSYWGHGGEKLFF. In DNA, the CDR3 is TGTGCCAGCAGTTATTGGGGGCATGGTGGTGAAAAACTGTTTTTT. The chain links TRBV6-6 to TRBJ1-4, with D perhaps TRBD1 (6 bases). Germline CDR1 is MNHNY and CDR2 is SVGAGI (reference sequence). Trimming took 3 bases from V and 7 from J, leaving 15 bases between them. CDR3 length: 15 amino acids.

The rearrangement joins TRBV10-3 to TRBJ2-1; the D is unclear. The germline CDR1 and CDR2 sequences are ENHRY and SYGVKD. This CDR3 is built from 13 residues. Trimming shortened V by 4 bases and J by 9 bases, and 13 bases separated the two germline ends. The CDR3 DNA reads TGTGCCATCAGTGGGGCCCCCCGTGGTGAGCAGTTCTTC. This sequence encodes CAISGAPRGEQFF.

V is TRBV27 and J is TRBJ1-4; possibly TRBD1 for D (5 bases). Germline V gene data show CDR1 as MNHEY and CDR2 as SMNVEV (reference sequence). The CDR3 covers 13 residues. Between the trimmed V and J ends, which lost 3 bases and 5 bases, there was a span of 7 bases. CDR3 protein: CASSFKGNEKLFF. CDR3 DNA sequence: TGTGCCAGCAGTTTCAAGGGGAATGAAAAACTGTTTTTT.

The chain carries TRBV4-2 and TRBJ2-4; D might be TRBD2 (5 bases). Deletions cut 0 bases from V and 2 bases from J, with 11 bases between. The germline gives CDR1 LGHNA, CDR2 YNFKEQ. This CDR3 comprises 16 residues. The DNA for the CDR3 is TGTGCCAGCAGCCAAGAACCCCCGGGAACCAAAAACATTCAGTACTTC. Encoded protein: CASSQEPPGTKNIQYF.

The V call is TRBV28, the J call TRBJ1-1; 9 bases match TRBD1. The CDR3 sequence is 12 residues long. J gave up 11 bases and V 4 bases, and 5 bases lay outside the gene matches. Germline CDR1 MDHEN, CDR2 SYDVKM. The CDR3 region has the DNA TGTGCCAGCAGTTCCCAAACAGGGGGCGCTTTCTTT. Its protein product is CASSSQTGGAFF.

This chain joins TRBV27 and TRBJ2-1; D is unresolved. The length of the CDR3 is 12 residues. Germline values: CDR1 MNHEY, CDR2 SMNVEV (reference sequence). The V gene lost 7 bases and the J gene lost 0 bases, with 4 bases spanning the gap. CDR3 bases: TGTGCCAGCACGGGCTCCTACAATGAGCAGTTCTTC. Its translation is CASTGSYNEQFF.

This chain uses TRBV6-1 with TRBJ2-7, with D perhaps TRBD2 (6 bases). The V end was cut by 2 bases, the J end by 3 bases, with 14 bases between. The CDR3 spans 15 residues. In germline, CDR1 is MNHNS, CDR2 SASEGT. The CDR3 bases are TGTGCCAGCAGTGAAATAGCGGAGTTGTTCTACGAGCAGTACTTC. Amino acids: CASSEIAELFYEQYF.

The chain is built from TRBV7-8 and TRBJ2-1; TRBD2 matches 12 bases. CDR3 length equals 17 residues. Germline V CDR1 and CDR2: SGHVS, FQNEAQ. V gave up 6 bases and J gave up 6 bases; unmatched junction bases: 12. The CDR3 coding sequence is TGTGCCAGCAGTTATCGGACTAGCGGGACCTCCCGCAATGAGCAGTTCTTC. Protein: CASSYRTSGTSRNEQFF.

A note on this clone: Other DNA sequences within the sample encode an identical CDR3. The genes are TRBV27 and TRBJ1-5, with D perhaps TRBD1 (5 bases). V shed 3 bases and J shed 6 bases, with 9 bases lying between them. CDR3 size: 13 residues. Per the germline V gene, CDR1 is MNHEY and CDR2 is SMNVEV (reference sequence). CDR3 amino acids: CASSFGGRQPQHF. CDR3 in DNA: TGTGCCAGCAGTTTCGGGGGTCGTCAGCCCCAGCATTTT.

This clone was found once. This chain joins TRBV6-5 and TRBJ1-1; D is ambiguous. Germline loops: CDR1 MNHEY, CDR2 SVGAGI. With 2 bases removed from V and 8 bases from J, the gap between germline ends came to 6 bases. This CDR3 has 11 residues. The CDR3 DNA follows: TGTGCCAGCAGTTACGCGGGGGAAGCTTTCTTT. This gives the protein CASSYAGEAFF.

The CDR3 loop is CATSIAGGPDTQYF. CDR3 bases: TGTGCCACCAGCATCGCGGGAGGCCCAGATACGCAGTATTTT. The chain joins TRBV15 to TRBJ2-3; 8 bases agree with TRBD2. CDR3 length: 14 residues. Germline values: CDR1 LNHNV, CDR2 YYDKDF (reference sequence). Trimming took 4 bases from V and 4 from J; bases not matched to a gene: 4.

This sequence joins TRBV19 and TRBJ2-7; a possible D gene is TRBD2 (6 bases). This CDR3 contains 14 residues. The germline V gene has CDR1 LNHDA and CDR2 SQIVND (reference sequence). Trimming shortened V by 5 bases and J by 5 bases, and 16 bases separated the two germline ends. CDR3 bases: TGTGCCAGTAGTTTCCTTTTATCGGGGGACGAGCAGTACTTC. It encodes CASSFLLSGDEQYF.

V usage is TRBV7-8 and J usage is TRBJ2-1; D ambiguous. V was shortened by 1 base and J by 0 bases, with 10 bases between the two germline ends. Germline CDR1 is SGHVS and CDR2 is FQNEAQ. The length of the CDR3 is 16 residues. CDR3 coding DNA: TGTGCCAGCAGCTTAGATGCACGGTCCTCCTACAATGAGCAGTTCTTC. Translation gives CASSLDARSSYNEQFF.